The following is a T cell receptor beta chain sequence with its context. Method: immunoSEQ multiplex PCR; TCRdb's copy keeps in-frame clones and lacks some. The sample yields about 200,000 clones, around 87% seen once. The source of the sample is a study of blood T cell repertoires in COVID-19. Study details: Sites in the United States, Italy and Spain provided acute and convalescent COVID-19 samples. Nucleic acid was either cDNA or gDNA, and it came from T cells, B-cell-depleted T cells, or PBMCs.

Trimming cost V 3 bases and J 3 bases, with 9 bases left between them. CDR1 and CDR2 (germline): KGHDR, SFDVKD. This CDR3 contains 14 residues. V usage is TRBV24-1 and J usage is TRBJ2-3; a possible D gene is TRBD2 (6 bases). Sequenced input: peripheral blood. This clonotype was sampled from a man aged 60-69 years with acute or convalescent COVID-19. This chain's CDR3 is CATSDTGGTDTQYF. The CDR3 DNA reads TGTGCCACCAGTGATACCGGGGGTACAGATACGCAGTATTTT.